This TCR beta chain is drawn from a study of T cell changes during pregnancy in multiple sclerosis. Generated by immunoSEQ multiplex PCR, the TCRdb table keeps only in-frame clones and is missing some. The sample yields tens of thousands of clones, about 91% seen once. Germline trimming cut 3 bases from V and 7 bases from J; bases unmatched to any gene: 8. The CDR3 contains 13 residues. Germline CDR1 is GTSNPN and CDR2 is SVGIG (reference sequence). The receptor comes from a female donor with multiple sclerosis, enrolled in a pregnancy study. The sequencing used CD4+ T cells from peripheral blood mononuclear cells, collected before pregnancy. The chain couples TRBV30 to TRBJ1-1; 7 bases match TRBD1. Here the CDR3 reads CAWRAQGWDEAFF. CDR3 sequence (DNA): TGTGCCTGGAGAGCACAGGGGTGGGATGAAGCTTTCTTT.